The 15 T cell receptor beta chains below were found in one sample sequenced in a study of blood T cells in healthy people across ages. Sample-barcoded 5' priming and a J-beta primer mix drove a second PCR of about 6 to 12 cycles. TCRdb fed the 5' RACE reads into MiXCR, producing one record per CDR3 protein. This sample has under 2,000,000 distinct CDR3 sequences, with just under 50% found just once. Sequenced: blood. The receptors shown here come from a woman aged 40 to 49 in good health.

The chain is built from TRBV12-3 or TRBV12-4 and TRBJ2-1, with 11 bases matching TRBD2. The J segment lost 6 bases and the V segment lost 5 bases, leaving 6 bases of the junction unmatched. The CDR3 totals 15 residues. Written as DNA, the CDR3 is TGTGCCAGCAGTCCGGGACTAGCGGCCGTCAATGAGCAGTTCTTC. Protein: CASSPGLAAVNEQFF.

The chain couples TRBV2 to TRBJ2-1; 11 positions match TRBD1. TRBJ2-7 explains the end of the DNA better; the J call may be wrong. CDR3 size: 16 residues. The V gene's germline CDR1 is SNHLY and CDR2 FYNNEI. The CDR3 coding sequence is TGTGCCAGCAGACCGAGGACAGGGGGCTCCTACAATGAGCAGTACTTC. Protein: CASRPRTGGSYNEQYF.

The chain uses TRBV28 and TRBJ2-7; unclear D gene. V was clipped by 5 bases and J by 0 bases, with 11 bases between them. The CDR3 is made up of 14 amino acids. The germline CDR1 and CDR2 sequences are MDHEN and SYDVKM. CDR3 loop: CASSVMGYSYEQYF. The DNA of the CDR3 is TGTGCCAGCAGTGTTATGGGCTACTCCTACGAGCAGTACTTC.

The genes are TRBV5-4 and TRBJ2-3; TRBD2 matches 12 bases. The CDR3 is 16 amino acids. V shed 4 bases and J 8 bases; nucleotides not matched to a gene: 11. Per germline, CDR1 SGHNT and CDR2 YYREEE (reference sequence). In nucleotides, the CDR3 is TGTGCCAGCAGCGAACCTAGCGGGGGGGCCCGCGGTACGCAGTATTTT. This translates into CASSEPSGGARGTQYF.

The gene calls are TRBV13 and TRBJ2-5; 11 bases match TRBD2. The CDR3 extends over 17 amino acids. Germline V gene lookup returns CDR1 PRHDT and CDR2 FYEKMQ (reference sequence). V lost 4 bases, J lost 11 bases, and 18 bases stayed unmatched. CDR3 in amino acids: CASSSVSLAGGNYEQYF. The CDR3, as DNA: TGTGCCAGCAGCTCAGTGTCCCTAGCGGGGGGTAACTATGAGCAGTACTTC.

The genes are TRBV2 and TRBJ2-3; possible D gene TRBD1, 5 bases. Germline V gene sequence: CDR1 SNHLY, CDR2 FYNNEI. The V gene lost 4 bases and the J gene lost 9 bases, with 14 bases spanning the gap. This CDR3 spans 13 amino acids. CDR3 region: CASSVRDLVTQYF. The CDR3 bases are TGTGCCAGCAGTGTCAGGGATCTAGTCACGCAGTATTTT.

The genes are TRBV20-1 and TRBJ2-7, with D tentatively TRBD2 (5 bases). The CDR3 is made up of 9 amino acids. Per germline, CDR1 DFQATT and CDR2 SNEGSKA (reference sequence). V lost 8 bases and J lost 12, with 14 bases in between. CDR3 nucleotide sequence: TGCAGTACTACGGGGTGTCGGTACTTC. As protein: CSTTGCRYF.

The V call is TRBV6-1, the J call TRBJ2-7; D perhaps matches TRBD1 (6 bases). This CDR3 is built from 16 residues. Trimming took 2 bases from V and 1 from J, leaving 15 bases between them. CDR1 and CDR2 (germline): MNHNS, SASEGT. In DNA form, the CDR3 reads TGTGCCAGCAGTGAATCCTTGGGGCAGGGGTCCTACGAGCAGTACTTC. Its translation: CASSESLGQGSYEQYF.

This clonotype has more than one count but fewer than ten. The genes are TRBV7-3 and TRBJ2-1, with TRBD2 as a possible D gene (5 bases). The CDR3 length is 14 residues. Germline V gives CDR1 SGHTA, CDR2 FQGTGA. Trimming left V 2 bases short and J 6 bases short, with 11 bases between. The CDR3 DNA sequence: TGTGCCAGCAGCTTAGGCCAGAGCGGCAATGAGCAGTTCTTC. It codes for CASSLGQSGNEQFF.

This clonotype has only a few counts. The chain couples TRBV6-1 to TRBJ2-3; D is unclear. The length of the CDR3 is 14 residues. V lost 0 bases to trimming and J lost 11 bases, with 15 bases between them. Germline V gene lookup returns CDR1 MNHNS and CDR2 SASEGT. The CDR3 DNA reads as TGTGCCAGCAGTGAAGCGTTTAGTAGGCTCAGGCAGTATTTT. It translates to CASSEAFSRLRQYF.

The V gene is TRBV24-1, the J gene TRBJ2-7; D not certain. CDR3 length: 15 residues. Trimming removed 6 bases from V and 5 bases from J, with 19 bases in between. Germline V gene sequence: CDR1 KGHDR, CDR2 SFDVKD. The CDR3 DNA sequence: TGTGCCACCAGTCCCCCGGGCAGTTCAATGAACGAGCAGTACTTC. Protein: CATSPPGSSMNEQYF.

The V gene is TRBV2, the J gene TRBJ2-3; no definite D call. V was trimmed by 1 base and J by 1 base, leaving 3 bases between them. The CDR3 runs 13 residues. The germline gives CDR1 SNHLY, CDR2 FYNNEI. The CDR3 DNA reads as TGTGCCAGCAGTGAAGTCGGCACAGATACGCAGTATTTT. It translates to CASSEVGTDTQYF.

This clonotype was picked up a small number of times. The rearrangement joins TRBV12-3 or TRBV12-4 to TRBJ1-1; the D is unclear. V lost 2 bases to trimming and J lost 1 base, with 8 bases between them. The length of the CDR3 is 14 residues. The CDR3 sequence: CASSLSTWNTEAFF. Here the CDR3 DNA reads TGTGCCAGCAGTTTAAGTACGTGGAACACTGAAGCTTTCTTT.

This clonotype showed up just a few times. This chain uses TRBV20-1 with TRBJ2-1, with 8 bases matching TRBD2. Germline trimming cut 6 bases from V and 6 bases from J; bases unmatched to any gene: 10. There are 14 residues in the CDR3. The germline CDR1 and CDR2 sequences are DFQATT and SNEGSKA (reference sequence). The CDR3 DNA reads TGCAGTGCCACCGGGGGGGGCAGGGGCAATGAGCAGTTCTTC. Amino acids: CSATGGGRGNEQFF.

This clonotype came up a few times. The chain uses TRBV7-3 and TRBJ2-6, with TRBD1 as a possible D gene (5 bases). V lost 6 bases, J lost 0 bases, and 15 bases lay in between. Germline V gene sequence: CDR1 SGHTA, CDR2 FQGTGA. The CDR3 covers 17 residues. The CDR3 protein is CASSSNPTDSGANVLTF. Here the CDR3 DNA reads TGTGCCAGCAGTTCTAATCCGACAGACTCTGGGGCCAACGTCCTGACTTTC.